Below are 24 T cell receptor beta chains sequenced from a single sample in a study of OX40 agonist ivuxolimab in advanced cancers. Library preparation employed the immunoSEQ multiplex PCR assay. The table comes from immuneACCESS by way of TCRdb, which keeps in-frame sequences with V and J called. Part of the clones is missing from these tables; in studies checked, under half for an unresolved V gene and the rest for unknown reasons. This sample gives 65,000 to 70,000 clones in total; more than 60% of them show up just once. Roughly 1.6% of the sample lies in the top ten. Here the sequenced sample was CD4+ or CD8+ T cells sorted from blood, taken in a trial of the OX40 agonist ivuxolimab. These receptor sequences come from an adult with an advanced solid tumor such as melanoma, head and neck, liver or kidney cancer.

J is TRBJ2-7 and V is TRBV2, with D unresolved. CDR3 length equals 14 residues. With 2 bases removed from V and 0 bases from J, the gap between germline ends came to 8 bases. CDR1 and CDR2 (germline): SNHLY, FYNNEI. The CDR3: CASSELDTSYEQYF. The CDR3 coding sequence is TGTGCCAGCAGTGAACTTGACACCTCCTACGAGCAGTACTTC.

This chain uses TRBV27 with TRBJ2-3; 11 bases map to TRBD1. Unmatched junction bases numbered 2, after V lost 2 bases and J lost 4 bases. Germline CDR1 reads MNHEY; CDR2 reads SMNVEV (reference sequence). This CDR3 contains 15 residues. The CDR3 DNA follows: TGTGCCAGCAGTTTAAGGACAGGGGGCGCAGATACGCAGTATTTT. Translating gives CASSLRTGGADTQYF.

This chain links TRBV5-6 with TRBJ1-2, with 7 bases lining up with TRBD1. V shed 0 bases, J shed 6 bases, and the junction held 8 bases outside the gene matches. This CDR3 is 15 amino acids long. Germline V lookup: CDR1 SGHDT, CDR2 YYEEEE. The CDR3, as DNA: TGTGCCAGCAGCTTGGCTGACAGGGTACTAAATGGCTACACCTTC. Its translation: CASSLADRVLNGYTF.

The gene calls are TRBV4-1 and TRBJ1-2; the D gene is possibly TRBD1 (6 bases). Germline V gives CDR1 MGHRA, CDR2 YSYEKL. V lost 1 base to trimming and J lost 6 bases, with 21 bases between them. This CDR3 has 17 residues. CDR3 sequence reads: CASSQVHGQPRNHGYTF. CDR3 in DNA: TGCGCCAGCAGCCAAGTTCATGGACAGCCGCGTAATCATGGCTACACCTTC.

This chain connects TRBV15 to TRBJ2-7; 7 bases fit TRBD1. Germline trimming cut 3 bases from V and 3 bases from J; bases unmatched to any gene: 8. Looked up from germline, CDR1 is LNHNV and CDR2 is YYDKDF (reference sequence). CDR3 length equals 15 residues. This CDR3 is CATSRAMGQNYEQYF. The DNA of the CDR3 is TGTGCCACCAGCAGGGCAATGGGACAGAACTACGAGCAGTACTTC.

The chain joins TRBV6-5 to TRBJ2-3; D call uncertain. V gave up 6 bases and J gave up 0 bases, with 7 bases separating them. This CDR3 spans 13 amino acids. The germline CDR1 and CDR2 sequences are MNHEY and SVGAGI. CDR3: CASRVRSTDTQYF. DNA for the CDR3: TGTGCCAGCAGGGTCAGAAGCACAGATACGCAGTATTTT.

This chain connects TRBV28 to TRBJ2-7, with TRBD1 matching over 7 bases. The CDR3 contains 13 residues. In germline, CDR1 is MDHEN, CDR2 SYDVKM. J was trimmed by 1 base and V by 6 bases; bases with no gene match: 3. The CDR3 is CASRPGQSYEQYF. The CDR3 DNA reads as TGTGCCAGCAGGCCGGGACAGTCCTACGAGCAGTACTTC.

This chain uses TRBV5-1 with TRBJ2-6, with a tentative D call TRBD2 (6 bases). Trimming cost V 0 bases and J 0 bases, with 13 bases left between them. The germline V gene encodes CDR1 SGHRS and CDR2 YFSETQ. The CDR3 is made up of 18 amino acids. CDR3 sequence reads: CASSLAPGLNSGANVLTF. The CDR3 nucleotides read TGCGCCAGCAGCTTGGCCCCGGGACTGAACTCTGGGGCCAACGTCCTGACTTTC.

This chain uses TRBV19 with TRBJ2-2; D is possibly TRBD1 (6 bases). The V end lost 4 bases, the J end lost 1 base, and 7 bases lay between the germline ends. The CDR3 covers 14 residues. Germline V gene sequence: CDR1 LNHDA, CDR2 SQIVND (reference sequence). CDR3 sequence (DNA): TGTGCCAGTAGTACGACAGGGAACACCGGGGAGCTGTTTTTT. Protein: CASSTTGNTGELFF.

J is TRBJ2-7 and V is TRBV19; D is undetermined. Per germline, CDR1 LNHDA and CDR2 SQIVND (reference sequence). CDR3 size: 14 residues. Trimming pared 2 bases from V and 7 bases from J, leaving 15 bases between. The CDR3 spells CASSISGRLWEQYF. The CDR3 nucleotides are TGTGCCAGTAGTATATCGGGCAGGCTCTGGGAGCAGTACTTC.

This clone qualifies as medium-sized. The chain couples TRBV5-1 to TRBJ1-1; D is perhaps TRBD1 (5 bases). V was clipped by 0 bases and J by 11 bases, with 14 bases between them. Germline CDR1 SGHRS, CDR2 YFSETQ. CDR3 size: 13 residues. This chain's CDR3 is CASSLASSGVAFF. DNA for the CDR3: TGCGCCAGCAGCTTGGCGTCCTCGGGGGTGGCTTTCTTT.

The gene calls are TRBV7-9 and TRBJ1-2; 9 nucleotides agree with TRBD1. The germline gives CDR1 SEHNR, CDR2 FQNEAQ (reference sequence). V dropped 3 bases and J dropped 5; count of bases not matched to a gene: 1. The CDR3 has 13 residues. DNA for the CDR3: TGTGCCAGCAGCTTCGGACAGGGGTATGGCTACACCTTC. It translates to CASSFGQGYGYTF.

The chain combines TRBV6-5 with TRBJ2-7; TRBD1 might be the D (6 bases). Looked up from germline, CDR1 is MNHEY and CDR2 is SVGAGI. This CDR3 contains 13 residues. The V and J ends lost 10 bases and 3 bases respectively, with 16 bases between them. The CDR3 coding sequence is TGTGCCACCAGGGGTAGGAACTACTACGAGCAGTACTTC. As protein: CATRGRNYYEQYF.

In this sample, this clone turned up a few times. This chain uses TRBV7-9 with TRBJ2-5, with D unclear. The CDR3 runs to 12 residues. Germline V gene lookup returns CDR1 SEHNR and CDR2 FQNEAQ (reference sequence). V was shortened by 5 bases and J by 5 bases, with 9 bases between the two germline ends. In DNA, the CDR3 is TGTGCCAGCAGCCCTCAAAGGGAGACCCAGTACTTC. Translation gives CASSPQRETQYF.

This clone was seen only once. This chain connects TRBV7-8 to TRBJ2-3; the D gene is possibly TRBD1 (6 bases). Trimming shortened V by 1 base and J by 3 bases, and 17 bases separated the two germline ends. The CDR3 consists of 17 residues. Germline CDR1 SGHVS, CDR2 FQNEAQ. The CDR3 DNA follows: TGTGCCAGCAGCTTAGATTACAGGGCGGTGGGGACAGATACGCAGTATTTT. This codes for CASSLDYRAVGTDTQYF.

The CDR3 coding sequence is TGTGCCATCAGCGATCCCCGGGGGACATTGGCAGATACGCAGTATTTT. Residues: CAISDPRGTLADTQYF. J is TRBJ2-3 and V is TRBV10-3; either TRBD1 or TRBD2 may supply D (6 bases each). CDR1 and CDR2 from the germline V gene are ENHRY and SYGVKD. The CDR3 sequence is 16 residues long. The V end was cut by 6 bases, the J end by 4 bases, with 20 bases between.

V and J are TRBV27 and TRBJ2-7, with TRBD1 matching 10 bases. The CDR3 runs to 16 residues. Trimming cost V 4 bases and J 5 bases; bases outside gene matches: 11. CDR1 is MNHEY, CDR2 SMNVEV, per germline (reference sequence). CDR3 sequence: CASSSVPGQGKNEQYF. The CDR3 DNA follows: TGTGCCAGCAGTTCAGTTCCGGGACAGGGGAAAAACGAGCAGTACTTC.

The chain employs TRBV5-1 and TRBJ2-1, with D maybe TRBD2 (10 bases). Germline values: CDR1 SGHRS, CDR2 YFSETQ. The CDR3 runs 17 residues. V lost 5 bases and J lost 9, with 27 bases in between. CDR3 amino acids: CASSQGQGLLAGIEQFF. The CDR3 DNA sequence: TGCGCCAGCAGTCAAGGACAGGGGTTACTAGCGGGGATTGAGCAGTTCTTC.

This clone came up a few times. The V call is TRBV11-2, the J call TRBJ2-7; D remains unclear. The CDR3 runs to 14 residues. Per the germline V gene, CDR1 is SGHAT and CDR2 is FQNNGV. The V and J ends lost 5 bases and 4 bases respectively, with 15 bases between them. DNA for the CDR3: TGTGCCAGCAGCAGAGTTGGTCTTGGATACGAGCAGTACTTC. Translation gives CASSRVGLGYEQYF.

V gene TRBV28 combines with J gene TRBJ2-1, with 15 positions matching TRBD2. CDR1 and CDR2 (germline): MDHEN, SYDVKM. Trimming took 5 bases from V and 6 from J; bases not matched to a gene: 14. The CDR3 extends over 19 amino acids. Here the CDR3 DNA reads TGTGCCAGCAGTCGGTCGGGACTAGCGGGAGGAGGGTTTTTCAATGAGCAGTTCTTC. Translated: CASSRSGLAGGGFFNEQFF. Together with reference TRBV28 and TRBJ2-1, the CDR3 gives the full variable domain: DVKVTQSSRYLVKRTGEKVFLECVQDMDHENMFWYRQDPGLGLRLIYFSYDVKMKEKGDIPEGYSVSREKKERFSLILESASTNQTSMYLCASSRSGLAGGGFFNEQFFGPGTRLTVL.

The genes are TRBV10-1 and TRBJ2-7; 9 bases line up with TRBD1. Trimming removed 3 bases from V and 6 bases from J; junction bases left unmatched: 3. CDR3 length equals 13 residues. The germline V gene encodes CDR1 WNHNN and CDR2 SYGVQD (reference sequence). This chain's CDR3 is CASSDGQGSEQYF. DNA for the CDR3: TGCGCCAGCAGTGATGGACAGGGGTCCGAGCAGTACTTC.

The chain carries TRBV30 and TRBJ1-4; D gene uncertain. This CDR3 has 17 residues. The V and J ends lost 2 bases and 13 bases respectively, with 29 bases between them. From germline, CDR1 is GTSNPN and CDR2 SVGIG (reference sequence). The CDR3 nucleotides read TGTGCCTGGAGTACAGAGTTTCGGGCTGTTAAGGCGGGAAGACTGTTTTTT. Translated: CAWSTEFRAVKAGRLFF.

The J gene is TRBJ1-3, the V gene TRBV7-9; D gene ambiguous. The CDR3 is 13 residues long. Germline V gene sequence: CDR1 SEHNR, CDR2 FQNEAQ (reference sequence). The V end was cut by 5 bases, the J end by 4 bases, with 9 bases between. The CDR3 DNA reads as TGTGCCAGCAGCCCCGCGGCCGGAAACACCATATATTTT. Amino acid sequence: CASSPAAGNTIYF.

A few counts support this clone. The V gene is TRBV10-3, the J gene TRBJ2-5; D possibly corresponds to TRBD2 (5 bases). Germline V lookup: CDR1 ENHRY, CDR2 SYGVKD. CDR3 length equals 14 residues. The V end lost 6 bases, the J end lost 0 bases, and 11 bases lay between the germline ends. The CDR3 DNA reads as TGTGCCATCAGCCGGGATGAGGACCAAGAGACCCAGTACTTC. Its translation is CAISRDEDQETQYF.